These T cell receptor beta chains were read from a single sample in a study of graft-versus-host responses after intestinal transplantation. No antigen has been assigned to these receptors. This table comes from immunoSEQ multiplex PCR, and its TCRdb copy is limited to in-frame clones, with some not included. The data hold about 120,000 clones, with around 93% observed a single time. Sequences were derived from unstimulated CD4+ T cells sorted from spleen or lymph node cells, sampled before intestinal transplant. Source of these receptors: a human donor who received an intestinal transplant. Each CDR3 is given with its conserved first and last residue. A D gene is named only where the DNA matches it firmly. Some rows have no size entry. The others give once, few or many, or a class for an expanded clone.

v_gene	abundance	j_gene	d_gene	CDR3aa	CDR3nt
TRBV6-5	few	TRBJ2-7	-	CASRSSGWEQYF	TGTGCCAGCAGATCTAGTGGCTGGGAGCAGTACTTC
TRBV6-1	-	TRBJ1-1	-	CASSPLPSPTEAFF	TGTGCCAGCAGTCCTCTCCCTTCCCCGACTGAAGCTTTCTTT
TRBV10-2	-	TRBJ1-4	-	CASRWGNATTNEKLFF	TGCGCCAGCAGGTGGGGGAATGCTACAACTAATGAAAAACTGTTTTTT
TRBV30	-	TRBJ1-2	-	CAWRREGHGYYGYTF	TGTGCCTGGAGGAGAGAGGGACACGGGTACTATGGCTACACCTTC
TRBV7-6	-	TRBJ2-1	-	CASSLADEQFF	TGTGCCAGCAGCTTAGCCGATGAGCAGTTCTTC
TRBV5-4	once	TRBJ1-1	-	CASSLTGNTEAFF	TGTGCCAGCAGCTTGACAGGGAACACTGAAGCTTTCTTT
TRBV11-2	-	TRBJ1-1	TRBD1	CASSPLTGTGGPEAFF	TGTGCCAGCAGCCCCCTTACGGGGACAGGGGGTCCTGAAGCTTTCTTT
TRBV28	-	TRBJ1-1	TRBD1	CASSEPRGYVDTEAFF	TGTGCCAGCAGTGAGCCCAGGGGGTACGTGGACACTGAAGCTTTCTTT
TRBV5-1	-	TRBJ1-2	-	CASRDAEHSGYTF	TGCGCCAGCAGAGACGCAGAGCACTCTGGCTACACCTTC
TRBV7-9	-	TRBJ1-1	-	CASSLATGRVTEAFF	TGTGCCAGCAGCCTGGCAACAGGTCGGGTCACTGAAGCTTTCTTT
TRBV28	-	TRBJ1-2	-	CASSKSYGTNYGYTF	TGTGCCAGCAGTAAGTCGTATGGGACTAACTATGGCTACACCTTC
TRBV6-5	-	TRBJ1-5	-	CASSRDGNQPQHF	TGTGCCAGCAGTCGGGACGGCAATCAGCCCCAGCATTTT
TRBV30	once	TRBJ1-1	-	CAWSTFPGLVMNTEAFF	TGTGCCTGGAGTACTTTCCCAGGACTGGTCATGAACACTGAAGCTTTCTTT
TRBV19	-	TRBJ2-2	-	CASSPPGKGSNTGELFF	TGTGCCAGTAGCCCCCCCGGGAAGGGTTCGAACACCGGGGAGCTGTTTTTT
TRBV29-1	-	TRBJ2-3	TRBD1	CSVDGRGPDTQYF	TGCAGCGTTGACGGCAGGGGGCCTGATACGCAGTATTTT
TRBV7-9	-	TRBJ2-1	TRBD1	CASSLVQGGYNEQFF	TGTGCCAGCAGCTTAGTACAGGGGGGTTACAATGAGCAGTTCTTC
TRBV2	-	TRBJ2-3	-	CASQWETSAWGQYF	TGTGCCAGTCAATGGGAGACTAGTGCGTGGGGGCAGTATTTT
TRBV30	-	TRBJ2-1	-	CAWSPLGGYEQFF	TGTGCCTGGAGTCCTCTGGGGGGTTATGAGCAGTTCTTC
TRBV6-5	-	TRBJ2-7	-	CASSYSFGNSYEQYF	TGTGCCAGCAGCTACTCTTTTGGAAACAGCTACGAGCAGTACTTC
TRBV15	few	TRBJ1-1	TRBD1	CATSRGQGNTEAFF	TGTGCCACCAGCAGGGGACAGGGGAACACTGAAGCTTTCTTT
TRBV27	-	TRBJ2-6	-	CASSLLGSGANVLTF	TGTGCCAGCAGTTTACTTGGTTCTGGGGCCAACGTCCTGACTTTC
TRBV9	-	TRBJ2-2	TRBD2	CASSPTRLAGGDTGELFF	TGTGCCAGCAGCCCGACGCGACTAGCGGGAGGGGACACCGGGGAGCTGTTTTTT
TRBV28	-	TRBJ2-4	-	CASSLWSTTTKNIQYF	TGTGCCAGCAGTTTATGGTCCACTACGACCAAAAACATTCAGTACTTC
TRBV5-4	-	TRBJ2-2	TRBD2	CASSVGLAGGTGELFF	TGTGCCAGCAGCGTCGGACTAGCGGGAGGAACCGGGGAGCTGTTTTTT
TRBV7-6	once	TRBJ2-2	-	CASSLTGNTGELFF	TGTGCCAGCAGCTTAACAGGGAACACCGGGGAGCTGTTTTTT
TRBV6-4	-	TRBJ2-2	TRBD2	CASSEFFGGRGTGELFF	TGTGCCAGCAGTGAGTTTTTTGGCGGGAGAGGCACCGGGGAGCTGTTTTTT
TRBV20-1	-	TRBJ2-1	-	CSALRYNEQFF	TGCAGTGCTCTTAGGTACAATGAGCAGTTCTTC
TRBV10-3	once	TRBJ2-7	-	CAISELGAYEQYF	TGTGCCATCAGTGAGTTAGGGGCCTACGAGCAGTACTTC
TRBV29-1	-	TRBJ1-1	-	CSVRVREGTEAFF	TGCAGCGTTCGGGTCAGGGAGGGCACTGAAGCTTTCTTT
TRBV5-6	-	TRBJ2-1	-	CARGASRVPLKIPYNEQFF	TGTGCCAGGGGTGCCAGCAGGGTACCACTAAAGATTCCCTACAATGAGCAGTTCTTC
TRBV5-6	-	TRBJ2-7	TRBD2	CASSLVASGSYEQYF	TGTGCCAGCAGCTTGGTGGCTAGCGGGAGCTACGAGCAGTACTTC
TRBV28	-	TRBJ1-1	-	CASTGTEAFF	TGTGCCAGCACAGGGACTGAGGCTTTCTTT
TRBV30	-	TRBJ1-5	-	CAWSRHSNQPQHF	TGTGCCTGGAGTAGACATAGCAATCAGCCCCAGCATTTT
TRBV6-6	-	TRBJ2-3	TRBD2	CASSYVGLAVTDTQYF	TGTGCCAGCAGTTACGTTGGACTAGCGGTCACAGATACGCAGTATTTT
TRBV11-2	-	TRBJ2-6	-	CASSLGQLSGANVLTF	TGTGCCAGCAGCTTAGGACAGTTATCTGGGGCCAACGTCCTGACTTTC
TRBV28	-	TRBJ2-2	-	CASSSTGTVTGELFF	TGTGCCAGCAGTTCTACCGGGACGGTCACCGGGGAGCTGTTTTTT
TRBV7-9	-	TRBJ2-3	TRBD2	CASTLGGGRDTQYF	TGTGCCAGCACCCTCGGCGGGGGGCGAGATACGCAGTATTTT
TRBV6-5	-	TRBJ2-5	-	CASSYSEVQETQYF	TGTGCCAGCAGTTACTCCGAGGTACAAGAGACCCAGTACTTC
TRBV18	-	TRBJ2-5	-	CASSPRVGSGETQYF	TGTGCCAGCTCACCACGAGTGGGCTCGGGGGAGACCCAGTACTTC
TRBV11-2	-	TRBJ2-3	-	CASGQTGTDTQYF	TGTGCCAGCGGACAAACGGGGACAGATACGCAGTATTTT
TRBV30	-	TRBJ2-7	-	CAWTNRETSHSYEQYF	TGTGCCTGGACAAACAGGGAAACTAGCCACTCCTACGAGCAGTACTTC
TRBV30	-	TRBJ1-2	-	CAWSLEGLRSYGYTF	TGTGCCTGGAGTCTCGAGGGCCTCCGCAGCTATGGCTACACCTTC
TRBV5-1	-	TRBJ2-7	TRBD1	CASSPFGTGGYEQYF	TGCGCCAGCAGCCCTTTTGGGACAGGGGGCTACGAGCAGTACTTC
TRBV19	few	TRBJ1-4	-	CASSFGQNEKLFF	TGTGCCAGTAGTTTCGGACAAAATGAAAAACTGTTTTTT
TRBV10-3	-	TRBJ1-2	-	CAISGGHENGYTF	TGTGCCATCAGTGGCGGCCACGAGAATGGCTACACCTTC
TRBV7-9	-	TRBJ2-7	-	CASSLFQGSHEQYF	TGTGCCAGCAGCTTGTTTCAGGGTTCCCACGAGCAGTACTTC
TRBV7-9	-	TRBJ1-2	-	CASSLGQATNYGYTF	TGTGCCAGCAGCTTAGGCCAAGCTACGAACTATGGCTACACCTTC
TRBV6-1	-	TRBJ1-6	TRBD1	CASRLGTVYNSPLHF	TGTGCCAGCCGACTCGGGACAGTTTATAATTCACCCCTCCACTTT
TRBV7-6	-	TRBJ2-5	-	CASSPRGGIGGETQYF	TGTGCCAGCAGCCCCCGTGGAGGGATCGGGGGAGAGACCCAGTACTTC
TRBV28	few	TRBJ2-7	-	CASGVSVPEQYF	TGCGCTTCCGGCGTCAGCGTGCCCGAGCAGTACTTC
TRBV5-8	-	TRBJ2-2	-	CASSYAITAHTGELFF	TGTGCCAGCAGCTATGCTATTACTGCTCACACCGGGGAGCTGTTTTTT
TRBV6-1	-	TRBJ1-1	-	CASSDAQGGTEAFF	TGTGCCAGCAGCGACGCACAGGGCGGGACTGAAGCTTTCTTT
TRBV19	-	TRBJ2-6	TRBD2	CASSLGLAGVLSGANVLTF	TGTGCCAGTAGTCTTGGACTAGCGGGCGTCCTATCTGGGGCCAACGTCCTGACTTTC
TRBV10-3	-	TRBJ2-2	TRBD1	CAMGTGANTGELFF	TGTGCCATGGGGACAGGGGCTAACACCGGGGAGCTGTTTTTT
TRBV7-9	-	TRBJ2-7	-	CASSSTGTPSYEQYF	TGTGCCAGCAGCTCAACGGGGACCCCCTCCTACGAGCAGTACTTC